The 27 T cell receptor beta chains below were found in one sample sequenced in a study of regulatory T cells in long-lasting Graves disease. To make TCR beta libraries, researchers used iRepertoire HTBI primers and Arm-PCR of CDR3 regions. A single record per CDR3 protein comes from TCRdb applying MiXCR to the multiplex PCR reads. The sample comprises about 460,000 distinct CDR3 sequences, around a fifth of which are singletons, and 10% to 15% rests with the top ten. The sample's time point: persistent/refractory GD, antithyroid drugs over 5 years with positive TRAb. After RNA was extracted from PBMCs, the TCR library was made from it. This specimen consisted of peripheral blood mononuclear cells (PBMCs), obtained when the disease was refractory, from a patient treated with antithyroid drugs. The receptors were sampled from a female donor with Graves disease.

The genes are TRBV7-8 and TRBJ2-5; 9 bases are a match to TRBD2. This CDR3 comprises 16 residues. The germline CDR1 and CDR2 sequences are SGHVS and FQNEAQ. With 6 bases clipped from V and 4 bases from J, the junction kept 12 bases outside the gene matches. The CDR3 sequence: CASSRLGGRATETQYF. The CDR3 DNA reads as TGTGCCAGCAGTAGACTCGGCGGGAGGGCCACAGAGACCCAGTACTTC.

In its sample, this clonotype was seen many times. V and J are TRBV28 and TRBJ2-5; D unresolved. Germline values: CDR1 MDHEN, CDR2 SYDVKM. V lost 2 bases to trimming and J lost 0 bases, with 10 bases between them. The CDR3 consists of 15 residues. CDR3 DNA sequence: TGTGCCAGCAGTTTACCAGCTCCGTACCAAGAGACCCAGTACTTC. It translates to CASSLPAPYQETQYF.

This clonotype was recorded many times. J is TRBJ1-1 and V is TRBV12-3 or TRBV12-4, with a tentative D call TRBD1 (5 bases). Trimming shortened V by 3 bases and J by 5 bases, and 19 bases separated the two germline ends. CDR3 size: 16 residues. Written as DNA, the CDR3 is TGTGCCAGCAGTTTTGGGGGAACAGGCCCTGGAACTGAAGCTTTCTTT. Translated, it gives CASSFGGTGPGTEAFF.

This clonotype was detected ten times or more. J is TRBJ1-2 and V is TRBV28; possible D gene TRBD1, 5 bases. The CDR3 length is 12 residues. The V end lost 7 bases, the J end lost 8 bases, and 14 bases lay between the germline ends. Germline V gene data show CDR1 as MDHEN and CDR2 as SYDVKM. CDR3 DNA sequence: TGTGCCAGCACCAACAGGAGAGGGGGCTACACCTTC. This codes for CASTNRRGGYTF.

The chain joins TRBV2 to TRBJ2-1; 12 bases match TRBD2. With V trimmed by 6 bases and J by 8 bases, 8 bases remained unmatched. The CDR3 is 15 amino acids. Germline lookup yields CDR1 SNHLY and CDR2 FYNNEI. The CDR3 sequence is CASRGLAGGLDEQFF. The CDR3 bases are TGTGCCAGCAGAGGGCTAGCGGGAGGGCTGGATGAGCAGTTCTTC.

This chain connects TRBV20-1 to TRBJ2-7; no firm D call. Trimming shortened V by 2 bases and J by 0 bases, and 11 bases separated the two germline ends. The CDR3 runs 14 residues. In germline, CDR1 is DFQATT, CDR2 SNEGSKA (reference sequence). DNA of the CDR3: TGCAGTGCTAGACAAATACAGCGCTCCTACGAGCAGTACTTC. Protein sequence: CSARQIQRSYEQYF.

This clonotype was seen ten or more times. This chain uses TRBV7-2 with TRBJ2-7; 11 bases are shared with TRBD2. The CDR3 spans 14 residues. The germline CDR1 and CDR2 sequences are SGHTA and FQGNSA. Unmatched junction bases numbered 3, after V lost 8 bases and J lost 0 bases. The CDR3 DNA reads as TGTGCCAGCGCTAGCGGGGGGAGCTCCTACGAGCAGTACTTC. Translating gives CASASGGSSYEQYF.

V usage is TRBV3-1 and J usage is TRBJ1-4; D gene uncertain. CDR3 size: 15 residues. Trimming stripped 3 bases from V and 10 bases from J, with 18 bases between. Germline V gives CDR1 LGHDT, CDR2 YNNKEL (reference sequence). CDR3 region: CASSHDKTRPAKLFF. CDR3 in DNA: TGTGCCAGCAGCCACGATAAGACCAGGCCCGCAAAACTGTTTTTT. Variable domain in full (rest from reference TRBV3-1 and TRBJ1-4): DTAVSQTPKYLVTQMGNDKSIKCEQNLGHDTMYWYKQDSKKFLKIMFSYNNKELIINETVPNRFSPKSPDKAHLNLHINSLELGDSAVYFCASSHDKTRPAKLFFGSGTQLSVL.

The table lists this clonotype with a few counts. This chain uses TRBV6-2 or TRBV6-3 with TRBJ1-4; the D gene is possibly TRBD1 (5 bases). Per germline, CDR1 MNHEY and CDR2 SVGEGT. Trimming shortened V by 8 bases and J by 7 bases, and 20 bases separated the two germline ends. This CDR3 has 15 residues. CDR3 region: CASGPSVGAGEKLFF. DNA of the CDR3: TGTGCCAGCGGCCCCAGTGTTGGGGCGGGTGAAAAACTGTTTTTT.

Many counts were recorded for this clonotype. The V gene is TRBV27, the J gene TRBJ2-5, with D uncertain. Germline CDR1 MNHEY, CDR2 SMNVEV (reference sequence). V lost 3 bases and J lost 10, with 15 bases in between. The CDR3 runs to 13 residues. The CDR3 loop reads CASSFSSNGDQYF. The CDR3 nucleotides are TGTGCCAGCAGTTTCTCTTCGAATGGCGACCAGTACTTC.

This sequence joins TRBV20-1 and TRBJ1-6; 7 bases match TRBD1. The germline V gene encodes CDR1 DFQATT and CDR2 SNEGSKA (reference sequence). The CDR3 spans 18 residues. V lost 1 base to trimming and J lost 0 bases; unmatched junction nucleotides: 9. The CDR3 loop is CSARGGGTASSYNSPLHF. CDR3 in DNA: TGCAGTGCTAGAGGGGGGGGGACAGCGAGCTCCTATAATTCACCCCTCCACTTT.

The genes are TRBV7-2 and TRBJ1-3; TRBD1 matches 7 bases. The CDR3 sequence is 16 residues long. The germline CDR1 and CDR2 sequences are SGHTA and FQGNSA. Trimming took 4 bases from V and 4 from J; bases not matched to a gene: 10. The CDR3 loop reads CASSYQTGTLGNTIYF. CDR3 in DNA: TGTGCCAGCAGCTACCAGACAGGGACTTTAGGAAACACCATATATTTT. Together with reference TRBV7-2 and TRBJ1-3, the CDR3 gives the full variable domain: GAGVSQSPSNKVTEKGKDVELRCDPISGHTALYWYRQSLGQGLEFLIYFQGNSAPDKSGLPSDRFSAERTGGSVSTLTIQRTQQEDSAVYLCASSYQTGTLGNTIYFGEGSWLTVV.

This clonotype was observed many times. The chain joins TRBV12-3 or TRBV12-4 to TRBJ2-2, with D tentatively TRBD1 (6 bases). There are 16 residues in the CDR3. V was trimmed by 8 bases and J by 1 base, leaving 17 bases between them. DNA of the CDR3: TGTGCCAGCCTATTAGGGGCAGGGGAGAACACCGGGGAGCTGTTTTTT. Translated: CASLLGAGENTGELFF.

This clonotype was recorded many times. This rearrangement joins TRBV5-1 to TRBJ1-4; D gene ambiguous. V lost 4 bases and J 3 bases, leaving 13 bases between the germline ends. The V gene's germline CDR1 is SGHRS and CDR2 YFSETQ. There are 15 residues in the CDR3. The CDR3 protein is CASSRLGESNEKLFF. CDR3 DNA: TGCGCCAGCAGCCGACTCGGGGAGTCTAATGAAAAACTGTTTTTT.

This clonotype was observed a handful of times. This chain links TRBV20-1 with TRBJ1-5; perhaps TRBD1 as D (6 bases). V lost 3 bases, J lost 5 bases, and 11 bases lay in between. From germline, CDR1 is DFQATT and CDR2 SNEGSKA (reference sequence). The CDR3 contains 13 residues. The CDR3 here is CSASFGGDQPQHF. In DNA form, the CDR3 reads TGCAGTGCTAGCTTTGGGGGCGATCAGCCCCAGCATTTT.

CDR3 protein: CASSTPPNTGELFF. In DNA, the CDR3 is TGTGCCAGCAGCACCCCGCCGAACACCGGGGAGCTGTTTTTT. The chain uses TRBV7-2 and TRBJ2-2; D uncertain. The CDR3 is 14 amino acids. Germline V gene lookup returns CDR1 SGHTA and CDR2 FQGNSA. V lost 5 bases to trimming and J lost 0 bases, with 7 bases between them.

This chain joins TRBV29-1 and TRBJ2-7; tentative D call: TRBD2 (5 bases). The CDR3 loop spans 14 amino acids. The V gene's germline CDR1 is SQVTM and CDR2 ANQGSEA. V gave up 5 bases and J gave up 5 bases, with 19 bases separating them. Written as DNA, the CDR3 is TGCAGCGTTTTCTTGGCGGGCTCTAGGGACGAGCAGTACTTC. Protein product: CSVFLAGSRDEQYF.

Comments on this clonotype: A read error is likely here: a far larger clone is one base away. The CDR3 protein is CAGSRDRSYGYTF. The CDR3 nucleotides are TGTGCCGGCAGCCGGGACAGGAGCTACGGCTACACCTTC. The chain combines TRBV12-3 or TRBV12-4 with TRBJ1-2, with 8 bases fitting TRBD1. The CDR3 spans 13 residues.

This clonotype occurred a few times. The chain has TRBV6-2 or TRBV6-3 and TRBJ1-5; D is possibly TRBD1 (5 bases). Trimming removed 10 bases at V and 2 bases at J, with 15 bases between. This CDR3 comprises 14 residues. Germline lookup yields CDR1 MNHEY and CDR2 SVGEGT. CDR3 region: CATRDGGGNQPQHF. As DNA, the CDR3 is TGTGCCACCAGGGACGGGGGTGGCAATCAGCCCCAGCATTTT.

This clonotype appeared many times. The rearrangement joins TRBV27 to TRBJ1-6; maybe TRBD1 (5 bases). This CDR3 contains 15 residues. V lost 3 bases, J lost 6 bases, and 12 bases lay in between. CDR1 and CDR2 from the germline V gene are MNHEY and SMNVEV (reference sequence). The CDR3 DNA follows: TGTGCCAGCAGTTTCACCCGGGACCTTAATTCACCCCTCCACTTT. It yields the protein CASSFTRDLNSPLHF.

This clonotype was observed many times. The rearrangement uses TRBV28 and TRBJ2-4, with D uncertain. V gave up 5 bases and J gave up 2 bases, with 10 bases separating them. The CDR3 runs 14 residues. Germline values: CDR1 MDHEN, CDR2 SYDVKM. This CDR3 is CASSPEGSKNIQYF. The CDR3 coding sequence is TGTGCCAGCAGTCCGGAAGGGTCCAAAAACATTCAGTACTTC.

This clonotype was counted ten times or more. J is TRBJ2-7 and V is TRBV28; tentatively, D is TRBD2 (6 bases). Trimming left V 3 bases short and J 6 bases short, with 9 bases between. Germline V gene sequence: CDR1 MDHEN, CDR2 SYDVKM. This CDR3 has 12 residues. CDR3 sequence (DNA): TGTGCCAGCAGTTTGCAAGCGGGCGAGCAGTACTTC. Translating it yields CASSLQAGEQYF.

Concerning this clonotype: A read error may be the cause here, since a much bigger clone is one base away. The J gene is TRBJ2-5, the V gene TRBV2; 8 bases align to TRBD2. The trim removed 5 bases at V and 7 bases at J, leaving 15 bases unmatched. The CDR3 consists of 16 residues. The germline V gene encodes CDR1 SNHLY and CDR2 FYNNEI. The CDR3 bases are TGTGCCAGCAGTTACTCAGCAGCGGGGGCTGTGGGGACCCAGTACTTC. Its protein product is CASSYSAAGAVGTQYF.

As DNA, the CDR3 is TGTGCCAGTAGAATGGGACAGCCCGATCAGCCCCAGCATTTT. It encodes CASRMGQPDQPQHF. The rearrangement uses TRBV19 and TRBJ1-5; 7 nucleotides line up with TRBD1. The trim removed 6 bases at V and 5 bases at J, leaving 7 bases unmatched. Germline V gene lookup returns CDR1 LNHDA and CDR2 SQIVND (reference sequence). This CDR3 region has 14 residues.

V and J are TRBV2 and TRBJ2-3; no clear D gene. V was trimmed by 2 bases and J by 0 bases, leaving 9 bases between them. Germline-derived CDR1 and CDR2 are SNHLY and FYNNEI. CDR3 length equals 15 residues. This chain's CDR3 is CASSEQQLSTDTQYF. The CDR3 DNA reads as TGTGCCAGCAGTGAACAACAGTTGAGCACAGATACGCAGTATTTT.

This clonotype appeared many times. This rearrangement joins TRBV28 to TRBJ1-1; unclear D gene. This CDR3 comprises 12 residues. The germline gives CDR1 MDHEN, CDR2 SYDVKM. V gave up 1 base and J gave up 5 bases, with 5 bases separating them. For the CDR3, the DNA is TGTGCCAGCAGTTTATTAGAGACTGAAGCTTTCTTT. As protein: CASSLLETEAFF.

The table lists this clonotype with a few counts. The chain couples TRBV19 to TRBJ2-7; D is undetermined. Germline loops: CDR1 LNHDA, CDR2 SQIVND (reference sequence). Trimming left V 4 bases short and J 6 bases short, with 13 bases between. The length of the CDR3 is 13 residues. The CDR3 DNA reads TGTGCCAGTAGTAGAGACGGGTCTACCGAGCAGTACTTC. This gives the protein CASSRDGSTEQYF.